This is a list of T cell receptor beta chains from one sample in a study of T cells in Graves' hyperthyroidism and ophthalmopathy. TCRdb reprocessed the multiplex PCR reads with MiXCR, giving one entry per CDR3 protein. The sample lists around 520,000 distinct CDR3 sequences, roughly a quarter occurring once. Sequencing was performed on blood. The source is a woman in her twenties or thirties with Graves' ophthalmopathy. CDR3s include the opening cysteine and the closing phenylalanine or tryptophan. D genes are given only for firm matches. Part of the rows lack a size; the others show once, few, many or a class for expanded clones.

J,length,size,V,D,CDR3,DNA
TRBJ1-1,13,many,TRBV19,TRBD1,CASSIAGGTEAFF,TGTGCCAGTAGTATAGCAGGGGGGACTGAAGCTTTCTTT
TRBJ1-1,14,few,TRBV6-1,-,CASSRVMGTTEAFF,TGTGCCAGCAGCAGGGTCATGGGTACCACTGAAGCTTTCTTT
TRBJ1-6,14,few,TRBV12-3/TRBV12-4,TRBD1,CASSFRQGSTPLHF,TGTGCCAGCAGTTTTCGACAGGGGAGTACACCCCTCCACTTT
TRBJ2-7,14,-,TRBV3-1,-,CASSPDTGSYEQYF,TGTGCCAGCAGCCCAGACACCGGCTCCTACGAGCAGTACTTC
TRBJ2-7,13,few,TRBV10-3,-,CAISGNSAYEQYF,TGTGCCATCAGTGGGAATAGCGCTTACGAGCAGTACTTC
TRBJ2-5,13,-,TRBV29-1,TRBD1,CSVQGGEGETQYF,TGCAGCGTTCAAGGGGGCGAGGGAGAGACCCAGTACTTC
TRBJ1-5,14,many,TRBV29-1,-,CSVLSGVSNQPQHF,TGCAGCGTCCTCAGCGGAGTCAGCAATCAGCCCCAGCATTTT
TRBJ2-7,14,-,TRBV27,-,CASSPWTVPYEQYF,TGTGCCAGCAGTCCATGGACGGTACCCTACGAGCAGTACTTC
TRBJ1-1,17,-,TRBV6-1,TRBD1,CASKRRPGTGVNTEAFF,TGTGCCAGCAAACGCCGTCCCGGGACAGGGGTGAACACTGAAGCTTTCTTT
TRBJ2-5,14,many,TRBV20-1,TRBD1,CSAIQGLGEETQYF,TGCAGTGCTATACAGGGGCTCGGGGAAGAGACCCAGTACTTC
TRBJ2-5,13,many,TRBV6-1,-,CASEGALKETQYF,TGTGCCAGCGAAGGGGCGCTGAAGGAGACCCAGTACTTC
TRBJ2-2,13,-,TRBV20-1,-,CSANRERAGELFF,TGCAGTGCTAACCGGGAGAGGGCCGGGGAGCTGTTTTTT
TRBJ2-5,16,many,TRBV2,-,CASSDRRVRVQETQYF,TGTGCCAGCAGTGATCGGCGGGTTCGGGTCCAAGAGACCCAGTACTTC
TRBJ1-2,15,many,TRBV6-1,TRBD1,CASSETGRVDYGYTF,TGTGCCAGCAGTGAGACAGGGAGGGTGGACTATGGCTACACCTTC
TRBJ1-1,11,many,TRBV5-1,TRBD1,CASGTDGAAFF,TGCGCCAGTGGGACAGATGGGGCAGCTTTCTTT
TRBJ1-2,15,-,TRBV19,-,CAIGRGGRAGYGYTF,TGTGCCATCGGGAGAGGCGGGAGGGCTGGCTATGGCTACACCTTC
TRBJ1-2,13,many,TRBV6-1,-,CASRRTALEGYTF,TGTGCCAGTAGGCGGACGGCGTTAGAAGGCTACACCTTC
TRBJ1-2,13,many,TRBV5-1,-,CASSSDSRDGYTF,TGCGCCAGCAGCTCGGACAGTCGGGATGGCTACACCTTC
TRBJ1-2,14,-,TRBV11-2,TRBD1,CASSLTGGADGYTF,TGTGCCAGCAGCCTGACAGGGGGCGCGGATGGCTACACCTTC
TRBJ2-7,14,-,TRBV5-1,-,CASSPGGRWDEQYF,TGCGCCAGCAGCCCCGGAGGACGGTGGGACGAGCAGTACTTC
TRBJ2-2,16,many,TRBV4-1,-,CASSHTRGRSTGELFF,TGCGCCAGCAGCCATACCAGGGGAAGGAGCACCGGGGAGCTGTTTTTT
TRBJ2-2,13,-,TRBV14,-,CASSQDFSGELFF,TGTGCCAGCAGCCAAGACTTCTCCGGGGAGCTGTTTTTT
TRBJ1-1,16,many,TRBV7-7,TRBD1,CASNELRTGFATEAFF,TGTGCTAGCAACGAGCTTAGGACAGGGTTTGCAACTGAAGCTTTCTTT
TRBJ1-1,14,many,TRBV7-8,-,CASSLYGGSAEAFF,TGTGCCAGCAGCTTATACGGGGGGAGCGCTGAAGCTTTCTTT
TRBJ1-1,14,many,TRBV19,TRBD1,CASSVYRGNTEAFF,TGTGCCAGTAGTGTTTACAGGGGTAACACTGAAGCTTTCTTT
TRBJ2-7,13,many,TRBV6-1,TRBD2,CASGGLVESEQYF,TGTGCCAGCGGTGGACTAGTCGAATCCGAGCAGTACTTC
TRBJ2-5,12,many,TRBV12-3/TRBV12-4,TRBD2,CASRGLGETQYF,TGTGCCAGCAGGGGACTAGGAGAGACCCAGTACTTC
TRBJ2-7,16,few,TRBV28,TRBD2,CASSFFHVGLATEQYF,TGTGCCAGCAGTTTCTTTCACGTGGGACTAGCCACCGAGCAGTACTTC
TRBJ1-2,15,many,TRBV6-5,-,CASSYSEVYGDGYTF,TGTGCCAGCAGTTACTCGGAAGTTTATGGGGATGGCTACACCTTC
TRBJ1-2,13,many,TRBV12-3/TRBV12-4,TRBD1,CASSFRTGFGYTF,TGTGCCAGCAGTTTTAGGACAGGGTTCGGCTACACCTTC
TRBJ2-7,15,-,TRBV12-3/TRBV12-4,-,CASNFRRDPRYEQYF,TGTGCCAGCAATTTCAGACGGGATCCCAGATACGAGCAGTACTTC
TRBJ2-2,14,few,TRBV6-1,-,CASDKGVNTGELFF,TGTGCCAGCGACAAGGGAGTGAACACCGGGGAGCTGTTTTTT
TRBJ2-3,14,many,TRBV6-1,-,CASSVTSIPDTQYF,TGTGCCAGCTCCGTGACATCAATCCCAGATACGCAGTATTTT
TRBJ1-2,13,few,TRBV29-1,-,CTGGGRGADGYTF,TGCACAGGAGGGGGAAGGGGGGCGGATGGCTACACCTTC
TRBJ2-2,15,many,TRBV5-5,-,CASSFTGLGAGELFF,TGTGCCAGCAGCTTCACGGGGCTGGGAGCGGGGGAGCTGTTTTTT
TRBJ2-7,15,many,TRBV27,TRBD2,CASTGLAGGPNEQYF,TGTGCCAGCACCGGACTAGCGGGGGGGCCGAACGAGCAGTACTTC
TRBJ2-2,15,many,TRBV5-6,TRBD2,CASSTTSGGTGELFF,TGTGCCAGCAGCACCACTAGCGGGGGCACCGGGGAGCTGTTTTTT
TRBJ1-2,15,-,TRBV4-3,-,CASSQDMDGAGVYTF,TGCGCCAGCAGCCAAGATATGGACGGCGCGGGGGTTTACACCTTC
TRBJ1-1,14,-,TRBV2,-,CASRNRAWDTEAFF,TGTGCCAGCAGGAACAGGGCGTGGGACACTGAAGCTTTCTTT
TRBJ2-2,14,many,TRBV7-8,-,CASSFDRNTGELFF,TGTGCCAGCAGCTTCGACAGGAACACCGGGGAGCTGTTTTTT
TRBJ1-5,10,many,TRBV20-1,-,CSVGSQPQHF,TGCAGTGTAGGGAGTCAGCCCCAGCATTTT
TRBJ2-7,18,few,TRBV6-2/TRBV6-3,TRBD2,CASSYSPPLAGGLYEQYF,TGTGCCAGCAGTTACTCCCCTCCACTAGCGGGGGGTCTCTACGAGCAGTACTTC
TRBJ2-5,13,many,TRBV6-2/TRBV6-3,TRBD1,CASSQGAQETQYF,TGTGCCAGCAGTCAGGGGGCCCAAGAGACCCAGTACTTC
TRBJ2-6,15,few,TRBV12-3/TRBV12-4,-,CASSLRVAGANVLTF,TGTGCCAGCAGCCTTCGGGTAGCCGGGGCCAACGTCCTGACTTTC
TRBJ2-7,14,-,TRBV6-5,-,CASSYPGTSLEQYF,TGTGCCAGCAGTTATCCCGGGACAAGTCTCGAGCAGTACTTC
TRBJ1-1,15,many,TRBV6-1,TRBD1,CASLGQGSYGTEAFF,TGTGCCAGCCTGGGACAGGGGTCTTATGGCACTGAAGCTTTCTTT
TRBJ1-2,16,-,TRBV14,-,CASSQEWRRQPYGYTF,TGTGCCAGCAGCCAAGAGTGGAGACGGCAACCCTATGGCTACACCTTC
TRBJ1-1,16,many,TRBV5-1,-,CASSLAGEGTDTEAFF,TGCGCCAGCAGCTTGGCCGGGGAGGGTACGGACACTGAAGCTTTCTTT
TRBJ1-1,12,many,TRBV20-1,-,CSASSVPTEAFF,TGCAGTGCTAGTAGCGTACCCACTGAAGCTTTCTTT
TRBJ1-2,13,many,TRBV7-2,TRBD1,CASSSRTGVGYTF,TGTGCCAGCAGCTCGAGGACAGGTGTAGGCTACACCTTC
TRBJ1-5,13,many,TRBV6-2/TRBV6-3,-,CASSPPWQGNQHF,TGTGCCAGCAGTCCTCCGTGGCAGGGAAACCAGCATTTT
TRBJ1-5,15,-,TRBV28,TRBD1,CASRRTGQGTQPQHF,TGTGCCAGCAGAAGAACGGGACAGGGTACTCAGCCCCAGCATTTT
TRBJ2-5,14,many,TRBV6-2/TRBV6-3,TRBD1,CASSSQGAEETQYF,TGTGCCAGCAGTAGCCAGGGGGCCGAGGAGACCCAGTACTTC
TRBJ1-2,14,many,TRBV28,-,CASSLEGGVYGYTF,TGTGCCAGCAGTTTAGAGGGGGGCGTGTACGGCTACACCTTC
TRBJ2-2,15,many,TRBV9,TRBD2,CASSVLSGEAGELFF,TGTGCCAGCAGCGTCCTCAGCGGGGAAGCCGGGGAGCTGTTTTTT
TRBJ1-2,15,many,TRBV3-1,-,CASSQDLGARYGYTF,TGTGCCAGCAGCCAAGATCTGGGGGCGCGGTATGGCTACACCTTC
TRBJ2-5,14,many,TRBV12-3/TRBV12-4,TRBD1,CASSTTGGDETQYF,TGTGCCAGCAGCACGACAGGGGGCGACGAGACCCAGTACTTC
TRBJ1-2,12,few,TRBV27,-,CASFGTSYGYTF,TGTGCCAGCTTCGGGACCTCCTATGGCTACACCTTC
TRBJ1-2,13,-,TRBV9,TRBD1,CASSVVGGDGYTF,TGTGCCAGCAGCGTAGTAGGGGGCGATGGCTACACCTTC
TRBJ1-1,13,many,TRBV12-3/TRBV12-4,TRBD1,CASSNSGTGEAFF,TGTGCCAGCAGTAACTCCGGGACAGGAGAAGCTTTCTTT